Shown below are 8 T cell receptor beta chains from a single sample sequenced in a study of T-cell memory formation after mild COVID-19. One entry per CDR3 protein, called by TCRdb with MiXCR from the 5' RACE reads. Of a few hundred thousand distinct CDR3 sequences in the sample, about 15% are singletons; the top ten hold under 25%. Sequencing used PBMCs or a T cell subset sorted from them (not recorded which). The receptors were sampled from a young man who had mild COVID-19 (a few samples of this study predate the infection). Cell type and time point are not known.

This clonotype was detected only a few times. The rearrangement uses TRBV12-3 or TRBV12-4 and TRBJ1-1; no definite D call. The germline V and J ends were trimmed by 5 bases and 2 bases, with 6 bases remaining between them. The CDR3 spans 12 residues. The CDR3 loop reads CASSGSNTEAFF. The CDR3 bases are TGTGCCAGCAGTGGTAGCAACACTGAAGCTTTCTTT.

This clonotype appeared a few times. The rearrangement uses TRBV7-2 and TRBJ2-1; 10 nucleotides match TRBD1. This CDR3 is 14 amino acids long. V was pared by 8 bases and J by 1 base, with 2 bases of the junction left unmatched. Germline assignment: CDR1 SGHTA and CDR2 FQGNSA. Here the CDR3 DNA reads TGTGCCAGCGGACAGGGGGGTTCCTACAATGAGCAGTTCTTC. As protein: CASGQGGSYNEQFF. The full variable domain, its missing parts supplied by reference TRBV7-2 and TRBJ2-1, is GAGVSQSPSNKVTEKGKDVELRCDPISGHTALYWYRQSLGQGLEFLIYFQGNSAPDKSGLPSDRFSAERTGGSVSTLTIQRTQQEDSAVYLCASGQGGSYNEQFFGPGTRLTVL.

The rearrangement links TRBV2 to TRBJ1-1; 7 bases match TRBD1. This CDR3 is built from 12 residues. Germline values: CDR1 SNHLY, CDR2 FYNNEI. V dropped 4 bases and J dropped 11; count of bases not matched to a gene: 7. For the CDR3, the DNA is TGTGCCAGCAGTGGGGACAGTAGTCCGGCTTTCTTT. Translation gives CASSGDSSPAFF.

This chain links TRBV5-1 with TRBJ1-2; D call uncertain. V lost 4 bases to trimming and J lost 4 bases, with 14 bases between them. The CDR3 covers 14 residues. CDR1 is SGHRS and CDR2 is YFSETQ in the germline V gene. The CDR3 sequence: CASSPRGRTYGYTF. The CDR3 nucleotides read TGCGCCAGCAGCCCACGAGGACGGACCTATGGCTACACCTTC.

In DNA, the CDR3 is TGCGCCAGCAGCGGACAGGGGGGATACACCGGGGAGCTGTTTTTT. Protein sequence: CASSGQGGYTGELFF. The chain joins TRBV5-1 to TRBJ2-2, with TRBD1 matching over 10 bases. Germline lookup yields CDR1 SGHRS and CDR2 YFSETQ. The CDR3 contains 15 residues. The J segment lost 3 bases and the V segment lost 4 bases, leaving 3 bases of the junction unmatched.

The chain uses TRBV4-2 and TRBJ1-2; maybe TRBD1 (5 bases). The CDR3 loop spans 12 amino acids. The germline V and J ends were trimmed by 4 bases and 4 bases, with 7 bases remaining between them. Germline assignment: CDR1 LGHNA and CDR2 YNFKEQ. The CDR3 sequence: CASSRRAYGYTF. In nucleotides, the CDR3 is TGTGCCAGCAGCCGCAGGGCCTATGGCTACACCTTC.

This clonotype was counted a single time. This chain uses TRBV2 with TRBJ1-1; D may be TRBD1 (5 bases). Germline loops: CDR1 SNHLY, CDR2 FYNNEI. The CDR3 loop spans 16 amino acids. V lost 6 bases to trimming and J lost 1 base, with 18 bases between them. The CDR3 coding sequence is TGTGCCAGCAGGGGGCCAGTTTCTAACCGGAACACTGAAGCTTTCTTT. Amino acid sequence: CASRGPVSNRNTEAFF. The full variable domain, completed using reference TRBV2 and TRBJ1-1, is EPEVTQTPSHQVTQMGQEVILRCVPISNHLYFYWYRQILGQKVEFLVSFYNNEISEKSEIFDDQFSVERPDGSNFTLKIRSTKLEDSAMYFCASRGPVSNRNTEAFFGQGTRLTVV.

This clonotype has just a few counts. The chain links TRBV6-2 or TRBV6-3 to TRBJ1-4, with D possibly TRBD1 on 5 matching bases. The V gene's germline CDR1 is MNHEY and CDR2 SVGEGT. The length of the CDR3 is 17 residues. V lost 6 bases and J 4 bases, leaving 21 bases between the germline ends. The CDR3, as DNA: TGTGCCAGCAGCCGACAACCGGGACGGATGCATAATGAAAAACTGTTTTTT. It specifies CASSRQPGRMHNEKLFF.